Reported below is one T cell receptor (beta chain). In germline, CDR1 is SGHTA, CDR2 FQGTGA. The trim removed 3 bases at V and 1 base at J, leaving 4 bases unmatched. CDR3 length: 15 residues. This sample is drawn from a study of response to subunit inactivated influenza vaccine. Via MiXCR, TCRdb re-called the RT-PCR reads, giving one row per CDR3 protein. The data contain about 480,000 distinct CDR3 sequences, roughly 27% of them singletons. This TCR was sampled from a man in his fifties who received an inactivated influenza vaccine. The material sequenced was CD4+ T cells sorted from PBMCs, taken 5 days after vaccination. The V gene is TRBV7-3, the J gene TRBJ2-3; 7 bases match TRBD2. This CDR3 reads CASSLREYGTDTQYF. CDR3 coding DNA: TGTGCCAGCAGCTTGCGGGAGTATGGCACAGATACGCAGTATTTT.